This paragraph covers one TCR beta chain sequence. Per the study methods: Amplification of reference gene primers provided the estimated nucleated cell counts. Clones were sequenced by immunoSEQ multiplex PCR, and TCRdb holds only the in-frame ones, with some missing. V and J calls and clone size are copied from that table; D and trimming were computed from the DNA. Among fewer than 200,000 clones listed, about 83% were seen once. These data belong to a study of blood T cell repertoires in COVID-19. Turning to the study itself: Researchers got acute and convalescent COVID-19 samples from the United States, Italy and Spain.

The CDR3 extends over 13 amino acids. The germline CDR1 and CDR2 sequences are SGHVS and FNYEAQ. Deletions cut 6 bases from V and 4 bases from J, with 11 bases between. The clonotype comes from a woman younger than 35 who had recovered from COVID-19. The chain uses TRBV7-6 and TRBJ2-3; a possible D gene is TRBD2 (5 bases). Sequencing was done on a sample of peripheral blood. The CDR3 region is CASSPVSADTQYF. The CDR3 nucleotides read TGTGCCAGCAGTCCCGTTAGCGCAGATACGCAGTATTTT. The whole variable domain, filled in from reference TRBV7-6 and TRBJ2-3, reads GAGVSQSPRYKVTKRGQDVALRCDPISGHVSLYWYRQALGQGPEFLTYFNYEAQQDKSGLPNDRFSAERPEGSISTLTIQRTEQRDSAMYRCASSPVSADTQYFGPGTRLTVL.